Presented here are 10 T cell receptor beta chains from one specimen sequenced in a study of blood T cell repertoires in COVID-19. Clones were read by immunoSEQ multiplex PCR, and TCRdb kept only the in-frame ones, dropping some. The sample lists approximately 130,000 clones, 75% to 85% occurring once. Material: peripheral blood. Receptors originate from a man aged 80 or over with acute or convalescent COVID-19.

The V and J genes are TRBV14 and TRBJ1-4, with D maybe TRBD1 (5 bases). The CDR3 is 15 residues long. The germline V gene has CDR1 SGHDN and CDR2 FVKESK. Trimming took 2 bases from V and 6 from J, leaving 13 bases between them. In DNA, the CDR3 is TGTGCCAGCAGCCAAAGAGGCAGGGTTGATGAAAAACTGTTTTTT. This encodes CASSQRGRVDEKLFF.

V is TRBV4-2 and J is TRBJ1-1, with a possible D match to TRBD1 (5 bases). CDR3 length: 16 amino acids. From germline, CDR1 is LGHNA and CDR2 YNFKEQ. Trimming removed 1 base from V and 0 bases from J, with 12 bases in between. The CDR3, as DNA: TGTGCCAGCAGCCAAGGTCCCCGGGGGGTGAACACTGAAGCTTTCTTT. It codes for CASSQGPRGVNTEAFF.

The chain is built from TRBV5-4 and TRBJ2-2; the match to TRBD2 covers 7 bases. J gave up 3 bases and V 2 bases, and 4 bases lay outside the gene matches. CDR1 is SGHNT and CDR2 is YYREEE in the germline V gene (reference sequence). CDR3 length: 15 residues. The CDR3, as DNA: TGTGCCAGCAGCTTAGCGGGGACTTACACCGGGGAGCTGTTTTTT. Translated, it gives CASSLAGTYTGELFF.

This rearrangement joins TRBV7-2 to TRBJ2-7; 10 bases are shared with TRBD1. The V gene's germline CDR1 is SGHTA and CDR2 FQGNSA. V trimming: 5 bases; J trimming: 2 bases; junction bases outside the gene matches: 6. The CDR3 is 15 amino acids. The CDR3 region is CASSQTGGGAYEQYF. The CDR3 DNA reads TGTGCCAGCAGCCAGACAGGGGGCGGCGCCTACGAGCAGTACTTC. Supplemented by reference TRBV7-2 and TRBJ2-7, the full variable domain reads GAGVSQSPSNKVTEKGKDVELRCDPISGHTALYWYRQSLGQGLEFLIYFQGNSAPDKSGLPSDRFSAERTGGSVSTLTIQRTQQEDSAVYLCASSQTGGGAYEQYFGPGTRLTVT.

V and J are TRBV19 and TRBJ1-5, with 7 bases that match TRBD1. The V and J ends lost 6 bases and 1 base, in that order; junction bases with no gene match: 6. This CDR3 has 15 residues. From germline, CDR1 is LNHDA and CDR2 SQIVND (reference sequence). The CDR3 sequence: CASRRQGSSNQPQHF. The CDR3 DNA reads TGTGCCAGTAGACGACAGGGTTCCAGCAATCAGCCCCAGCATTTT.

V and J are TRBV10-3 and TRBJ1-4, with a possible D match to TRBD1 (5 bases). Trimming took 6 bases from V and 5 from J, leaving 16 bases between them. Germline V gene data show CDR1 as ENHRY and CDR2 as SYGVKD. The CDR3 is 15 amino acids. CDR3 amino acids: CAISLSTDTNEKLFF. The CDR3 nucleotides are TGTGCCATCAGCCTCTCGACAGACACAAATGAAAAACTGTTTTTT.

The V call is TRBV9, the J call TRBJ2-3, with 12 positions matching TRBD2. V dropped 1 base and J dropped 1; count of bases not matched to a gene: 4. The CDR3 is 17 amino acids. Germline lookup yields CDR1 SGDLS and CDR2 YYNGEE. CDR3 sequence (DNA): TGTGCCAGCAGCGTACTAGCGGGGGGGAGACGCACAGATACGCAGTATTTT. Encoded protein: CASSVLAGGRRTDTQYF.

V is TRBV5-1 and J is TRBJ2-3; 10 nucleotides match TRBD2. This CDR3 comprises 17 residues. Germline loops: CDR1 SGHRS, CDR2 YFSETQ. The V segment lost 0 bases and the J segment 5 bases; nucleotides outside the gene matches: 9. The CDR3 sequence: CASSLAFSSGGIDTQYF. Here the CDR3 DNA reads TGCGCCAGCAGCTTGGCGTTTTCTAGCGGGGGTATAGATACGCAGTATTTT.

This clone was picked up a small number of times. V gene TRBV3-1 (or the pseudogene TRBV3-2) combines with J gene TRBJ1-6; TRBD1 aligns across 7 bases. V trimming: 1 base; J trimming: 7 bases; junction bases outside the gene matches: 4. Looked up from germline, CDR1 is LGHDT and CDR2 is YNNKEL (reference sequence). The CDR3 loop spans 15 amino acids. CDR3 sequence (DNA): TGTGCCAGCAGCCAAGGGGACAGCTCAAATTCACCCCTCCACTTT. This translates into CASSQGDSSNSPLHF.

This chain's CDR3 is CASSQNPGSGVGYTF. The DNA for the CDR3 is TGTGCCAGCAGCCAAAATCCCGGGAGCGGGGTCGGCTACACCTTC. This rearrangement joins TRBV4-2 to TRBJ1-2; D uncertain. The V and J ends lost 2 bases and 8 bases respectively, with 18 bases between them. The CDR3 runs to 15 residues. Germline V gene lookup returns CDR1 LGHNA and CDR2 YNFKEQ.